This TCR beta chain was recovered during a study of blood T cells in healthy people across ages. Findings of the study overall: Researchers deemed the diversity estimates from one million T cells underestimates. Significant beta diversity loss was already apparent by age 40, declining roughly linearly.

Points on this clonotype: Antigen specificity is unknown.

Alongside a J-beta primer mix, a sample-barcoded 5' primer served in a second PCR lasting about 7 to 11 cycles. TCRdb called the 5' RACE reads again in MiXCR, with one record for every CDR3 protein. The sample includes 1.5 million to 2 million distinct CDR3 sequences, around 48% of them seen just once. Every donor gave approximately 10 milliliters of peripheral blood. Per individual sample, total RNA of at least 5 micrograms was extracted. CDR1 is DFQATT and CDR2 is SNEGSKA in the germline V gene (reference sequence). The CDR3 has 14 amino acids. The chain combines TRBV20-1 with TRBJ2-5, with 8 bases that match TRBD2. The J call may be wrong; the DNA end is better matched by TRBJ2-7. Sequenced input: blood. This clonotype was sampled from a woman aged 40 to 50 in good health. The CDR3 nucleotides read TGCAGTGCTAGAGATGGTCGGGGGGGCCACGAGCAGTACTTC. Translation: CSARDGRGGHEQYF.